A selection of T cell receptor beta chains follows, all from one sample in a study of CD8 T cells in Susac syndrome. One entry per CDR3 protein, called by TCRdb with MiXCR from the immunoSEQ multiplex PCR reads. The repertoire consists of 200,000 or so distinct CDR3 sequences, with roughly 94% occurring once and the leading ten covering about 0.17%. Specimen: CD8+ T cells from PBMCs. The receptors were gathered from a human donor with Susac syndrome. CDR3s include the opening cysteine and the closing phenylalanine or tryptophan. A D gene is named only where the DNA matches it firmly. A clone size is listed for some rows: how often the clone was seen (once, few, many), or a class if it is expanded.

d_gene,j_gene,v_gene,abundance,CDR3nt,CDR3aa
.,TRBJ1-1,TRBV25-1,.,TGTGCCAGCAGTGGAAATTTGGACACTGAAGCTTTCTTT,CASSGNLDTEAFF
TRBD1,TRBJ1-4,TRBV20-1,.,TGCAGTGCTAGAGATAGAGAAGGGACAGCCTCAACTAATGAAAAACTGTTTTTT,CSARDREGTASTNEKLFF
.,TRBJ2-5,TRBV9,.,TGTGCCAGCAGCGTAGGGGATCTCGGGGAGACCCAGTACTTC,CASSVGDLGETQYF
TRBD1,TRBJ2-7,TRBV14,.,TGTGCCAGCAGCCAAGGGCGAGGACAGGGGGCGATCGAGCAGTACTTC,CASSQGRGQGAIEQYF
TRBD1,TRBJ1-1,TRBV29-1,.,TGCAGCGTCCCTCCGTTCGGGACAGGGGGCGAAGCTTTCTTT,CSVPPFGTGGEAFF
TRBD1,TRBJ1-2,TRBV9,few,TGTGCCAGCAGCGCGCAGGGGGACTATGGCTACACCTTC,CASSAQGDYGYTF
TRBD1,TRBJ2-2,TRBV28,.,TGTGCCAGCAGTTTCAGGGACAGTTGGAACACCGGGGAGCTGTTTTTT,CASSFRDSWNTGELFF
.,TRBJ1-2,TRBV7-9,.,TGTGCCAGCTACCTAAAGGACTACACCTTC,CASYLKDYTF
.,TRBJ2-1,TRBV4-1,.,TGCGCCAGCAGCCCGACTACTAACAATGAGCAGTTCTTC,CASSPTTNNEQFF
.,TRBJ2-1,TRBV20-1,.,TGCAGTGCTAAGGGGGAACACTACAATGAGCAGTTCTTC,CSAKGEHYNEQFF
TRBD1,TRBJ1-5,TRBV2,.,TGTGCCAGCAGTCCCGACAGGGGGCACAATCAGCCCCAGCATTTT,CASSPDRGHNQPQHF
TRBD1,TRBJ1-1,TRBV3-1,.,TGTGCCAGCAGCCAGACTACCAGGGGGCACACTGAAGCTTTCTTT,CASSQTTRGHTEAFF
.,TRBJ2-1,TRBV5-6,few,TGTGCCAGCAGCTTAACGAACAATGAGCAGTTCTTC,CASSLTNNEQFF
.,TRBJ2-7,TRBV19,.,TGTGCCAGTAGTATGGGGCTCTTCTACGAGCAGTACTTC,CASSMGLFYEQYF
TRBD1,TRBJ1-4,TRBV5-1,.,TGCGCCAGCAGTCCGACAGGGGTTTATGAAAAACTGTTTTTT,CASSPTGVYEKLFF
TRBD2,TRBJ2-1,TRBV19,.,TGTGCCAGTAGTCCAGATCCCACTTTAGCGGGACCGGGATACAATGAGCAGTTCTTC,CASSPDPTLAGPGYNEQFF
TRBD2,TRBJ2-1,TRBV2,.,TGTGCCAGCAGTGGTTCTAGCGGGGGGGCCTCCTACAATGAGCAGTTCTTC,CASSGSSGGASYNEQFF
.,TRBJ1-1,TRBV30,.,TGTGCCTGGAGTGGGGGTACGAACACTGAAGCTTTCTTT,CAWSGGTNTEAFF
TRBD2,TRBJ2-3,TRBV6-1,.,TGTGCCAGCAGTCAGACTAGCGGGGTCACTGGGTACACGCAGTATTTT,CASSQTSGVTGYTQYF
.,TRBJ1-1,TRBV11-1,.,TGTGCCAGCAGCTTATACACCGAGGTGAACACTGAAGCTTTCTTT,CASSLYTEVNTEAFF
TRBD2,TRBJ2-1,TRBV7-8,.,TGTGCCAGCAGCTTTGGCCTAGCGGGCCTCAATGAGCAGTTCTTC,CASSFGLAGLNEQFF
TRBD2,TRBJ2-7,TRBV7-2,once,TGTGCCAGCAGCCCTAGCGGGAGAGGGATCTACGAGCAGTACTTC,CASSPSGRGIYEQYF
.,TRBJ2-5,TRBV19,once,TGTGCCAGTAGTTCTACGAACCGGGCTCAAGAGACCCAGTACTTC,CASSSTNRAQETQYF
.,TRBJ2-1,TRBV5-1,.,TGCGCCAGCAGCGGTCGGGATCGCTCTTCTAATGAGCAGTTCTTC,CASSGRDRSSNEQFF
TRBD1,TRBJ2-5,TRBV7-6,.,TGTGCCAGCAGCGACGACAGGGGACCACTCGGGGAGACCCAGTACTTC,CASSDDRGPLGETQYF
.,TRBJ2-7,TRBV9,.,TGTGCCAGCAGCGTAGATCTGAACTACGAGCAGTACTTC,CASSVDLNYEQYF
TRBD1,TRBJ1-1,TRBV9,.,TGTGCCAGCAGCGGCGGACAGGGACGCGAAGCTTTCTTT,CASSGGQGREAFF
TRBD1,TRBJ2-7,TRBV2,.,TGTGCCAGCAGTCTTTACACCGGGACAGGGAGCTTC,CASSLYTGTGSF
.,TRBJ1-5,TRBV19,.,TGTGCCAGTAGTATGGGAGGTTACAATCAGCCCCAGCATTTT,CASSMGGYNQPQHF
TRBD1,TRBJ1-4,TRBV2,.,TGTGCCAGCAGTGAAGACCGGGACAGGCGCGAAAAACTGTTTTTT,CASSEDRDRREKLFF
.,TRBJ2-5,TRBV18,.,TGTGCCAGCTCACCACTCGTAAGAGAGACCCAGTACTTC,CASSPLVRETQYF
.,TRBJ2-5,TRBV3-1,.,TGTGCCAGCAGCCCACCGCTGTCCCACCAAGAGACCCAGTACTTC,CASSPPLSHQETQYF
TRBD2,TRBJ2-7,TRBV3-1,.,TGTGCCAGCAGCCAAGGGAGCGGGGGGGCGGTGTACGAGCAGTACTTC,CASSQGSGGAVYEQYF
.,TRBJ1-3,TRBV18,.,TGTGCCAGCTCACCACCCATGGGCTCTGGAAACACCATATATTTT,CASSPPMGSGNTIYF
.,TRBJ2-1,TRBV29-1,.,TGCAGCGTGAATCAAGGGGGTGAGCAGTTCTTC,CSVNQGGEQFF
.,TRBJ1-5,TRBV23-1,.,TGCGCCAGCAGCCCTGAGATACGGGCCCCCTCCGTTTATCAGCCCCAGCATTTT,CASSPEIRAPSVYQPQHF
TRBD1,TRBJ2-7,TRBV27,.,TGTGCCAGCACCAACCTCAGGGTCGGGACAGGGGTCGAGCAGTACTTC,CASTNLRVGTGVEQYF
.,TRBJ1-5,TRBV3-1,.,TGTGCCAGCAGCCCGAGACAGGAGTCTCAGCCCCAGCATTTT,CASSPRQESQPQHF
.,TRBJ2-2,TRBV9,.,TGTGCCAGCAGTGGCAGGGGGGAAGATAACACCGGGGAGCTGTTTTTT,CASSGRGEDNTGELFF
TRBD1,TRBJ2-2,TRBV30,.,TGTGCCTCCTGGACAGGGTGGACCGGGGAGCTGTTTTTT,CASWTGWTGELFF
TRBD1,TRBJ1-4,TRBV18,.,TGTGCCAGCTCACCGACAGGGCGGGACGAAAAACTGTTTTTT,CASSPTGRDEKLFF
.,TRBJ1-1,TRBV20-1,.,TGCAGTGCTAGAGATGCCGGGGCGTACACTGAAGCTTTCTTT,CSARDAGAYTEAFF
.,TRBJ1-1,TRBV2,.,TGTGCCAGCAGAGGATTACAGGGGAACACTGAAGCTTTCTTT,CASRGLQGNTEAFF
.,TRBJ2-1,TRBV5-1,once,TGCGCCAGCAGCTTGGAAGACTCCGGGTGGGATGAGCAGTTCTTC,CASSLEDSGWDEQFF
TRBD1,TRBJ2-7,TRBV7-9,once,TGTGCCAGCAGCCCCGTCAGACAGGGATTGCACGAGCAGTACTTC,CASSPVRQGLHEQYF
TRBD1,TRBJ1-5,TRBV19,.,TGTGCCAGTAGACAGGGGGGCAATCAGCCCCAGCATTTT,CASRQGGNQPQHF
TRBD2,TRBJ2-5,TRBV18,.,TGTGCCAGCTCACCTCCTAGCGGGGTTGAGACCCAGTACTTC,CASSPPSGVETQYF
TRBD2,TRBJ2-1,TRBV4-1,once,TGCGCCAGCAGCCTGACTAGCACCTACAATGAGCAGTTCTTC,CASSLTSTYNEQFF
TRBD2,TRBJ2-3,TRBV4-2,.,TGTGCCAGCAGCCAAGATGGAGCGGGGGGGGGTGGAGATACGCAGTATTTT,CASSQDGAGGGGDTQYF
.,TRBJ1-6,TRBV7-3,.,TGTGCCAGCAGCGAGGGGTTATTTGGTTCACCCCTCCACTTT,CASSEGLFGSPLHF
TRBD2,TRBJ2-7,TRBV2,.,TGTGCCAGCAGGGGACTAGCGGGAGACTACGAGCAGTACTTC,CASRGLAGDYEQYF
.,TRBJ1-1,TRBV10-3,.,TGTGCCATCAGCCTCCTCGGGGGCACTGAAGCTTTCTTT,CAISLLGGTEAFF
.,TRBJ1-5,TRBV27,.,TGTGCCAGCAGCATCGGGGGATACCAGCCCCAGCATTTT,CASSIGGYQPQHF
.,TRBJ1-1,TRBV4-1,.,TGCGCCAGCAGCCAAGATCGGACAGTGAACACTGAAGCTTTCTTT,CASSQDRTVNTEAFF
.,TRBJ2-1,TRBV20-1,once,TGCAGTGCTCTATCTGTGGGCAATGAGCAGTTCTTC,CSALSVGNEQFF
TRBD2,TRBJ2-1,TRBV9,.,TGTGCCAGCAGCGTCCTGTCGGGGGGCTACAATGAGCAGTTCTTC,CASSVLSGGYNEQFF
.,TRBJ1-6,TRBV7-9,.,TGTGCCAGCAGCTTAAGTGCTGGCCTCGGCAGAAATTCACCCCTCCACTTT,CASSLSAGLGRNSPLHF
.,TRBJ1-4,TRBV12-3/TRBV12-4,.,TGTGCCAGCAGTTTGAGAGGGTCCAATGAAAAACTGTTTTTT,CASSLRGSNEKLFF
TRBD2,TRBJ2-1,TRBV11-2,once,TGTGCCAGCAGTCACGATACCGGACTAGCGGGGAATGAGCAGTTCTTC,CASSHDTGLAGNEQFF
.,TRBJ1-1,TRBV7-3,.,TGTGCCAGCAGCTTCAGTGGGGACACTGAAGCTTTCTTT,CASSFSGDTEAFF